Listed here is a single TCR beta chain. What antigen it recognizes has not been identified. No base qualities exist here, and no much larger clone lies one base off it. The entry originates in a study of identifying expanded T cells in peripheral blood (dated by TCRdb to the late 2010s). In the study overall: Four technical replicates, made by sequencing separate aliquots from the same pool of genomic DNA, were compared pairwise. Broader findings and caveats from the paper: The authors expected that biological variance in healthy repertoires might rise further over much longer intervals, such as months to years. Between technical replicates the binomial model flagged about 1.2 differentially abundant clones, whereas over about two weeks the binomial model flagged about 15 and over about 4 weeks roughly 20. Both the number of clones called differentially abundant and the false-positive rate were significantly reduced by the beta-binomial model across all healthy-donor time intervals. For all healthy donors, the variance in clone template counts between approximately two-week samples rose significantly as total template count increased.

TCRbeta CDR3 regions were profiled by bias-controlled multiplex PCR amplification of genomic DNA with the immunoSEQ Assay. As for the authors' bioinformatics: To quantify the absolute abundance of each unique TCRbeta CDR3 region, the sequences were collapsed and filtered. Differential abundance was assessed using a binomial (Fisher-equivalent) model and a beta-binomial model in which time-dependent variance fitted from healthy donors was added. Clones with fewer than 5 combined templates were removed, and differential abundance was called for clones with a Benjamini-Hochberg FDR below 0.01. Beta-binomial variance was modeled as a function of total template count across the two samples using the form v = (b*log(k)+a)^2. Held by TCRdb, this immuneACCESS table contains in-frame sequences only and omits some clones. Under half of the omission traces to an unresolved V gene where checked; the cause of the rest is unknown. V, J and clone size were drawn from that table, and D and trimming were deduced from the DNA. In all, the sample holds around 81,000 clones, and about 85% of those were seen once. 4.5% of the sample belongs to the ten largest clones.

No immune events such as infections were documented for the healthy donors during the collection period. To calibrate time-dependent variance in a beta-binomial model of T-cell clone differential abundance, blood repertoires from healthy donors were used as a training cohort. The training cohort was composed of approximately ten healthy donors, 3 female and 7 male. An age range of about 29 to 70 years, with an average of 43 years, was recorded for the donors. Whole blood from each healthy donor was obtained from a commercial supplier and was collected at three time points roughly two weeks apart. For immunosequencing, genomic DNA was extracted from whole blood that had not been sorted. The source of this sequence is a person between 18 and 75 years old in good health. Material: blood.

The DNA sequence follows: TGTGCCAGCAGTCTCAAAGCTAGCGGGGGCTACGAGCAGTACTTC. Translated, this gives CASSLKASGGYEQYF. The chain was built from TRBV27 and TRBJ2-7; 10 junctional bases match TRBD2. From the cysteine up to the phenylalanine, the CDR3 has a length of 15 residues. Only the CDR3 part of the read is kept: 45 bases, read in frame from the first base. Taken from the germline V gene (reference sequence), the CDR1 and CDR2 loops are MNHEY and SMNVEV. From V the trimming removes 5 bases and from J it removes 3 bases, while the gene matches leave 7 bases of the junction unaccounted for.